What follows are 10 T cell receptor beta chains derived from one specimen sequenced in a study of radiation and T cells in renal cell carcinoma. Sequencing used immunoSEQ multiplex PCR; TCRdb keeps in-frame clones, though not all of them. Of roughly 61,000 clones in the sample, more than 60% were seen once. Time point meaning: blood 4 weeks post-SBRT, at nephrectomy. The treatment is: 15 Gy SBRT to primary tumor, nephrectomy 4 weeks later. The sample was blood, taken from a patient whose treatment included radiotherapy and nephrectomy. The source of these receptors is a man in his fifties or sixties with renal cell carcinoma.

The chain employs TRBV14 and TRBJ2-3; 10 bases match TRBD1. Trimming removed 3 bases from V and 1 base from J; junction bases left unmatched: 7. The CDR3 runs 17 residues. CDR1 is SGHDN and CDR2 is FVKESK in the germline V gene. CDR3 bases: TGTGCCAGCAGCCATGCCGGCGGGACAGGGGGCACAGATACGCAGTATTTT. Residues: CASSHAGGTGGTDTQYF.

The CDR3 nucleotides read TGCGCCAGCAGCCCACAGCGGGGGCTCACAGATACGCAGTATTTT. This gives the protein CASSPQRGLTDTQYF. V gene TRBV4-3 combines with J gene TRBJ2-3, with 8 bases identical to TRBD2. The CDR3 is 15 amino acids. CDR1 and CDR2 (germline): LGHNA, YSLEER. V was pared by 4 bases and J by 2 bases, with 5 bases of the junction left unmatched.

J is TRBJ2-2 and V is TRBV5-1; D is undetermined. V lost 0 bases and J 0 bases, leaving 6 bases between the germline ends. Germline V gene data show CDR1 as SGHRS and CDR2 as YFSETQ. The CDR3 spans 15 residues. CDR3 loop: CASSLVGTNTGELFF. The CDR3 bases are TGCGCCAGCAGCTTGGTAGGGACGAACACCGGGGAGCTGTTTTTT.

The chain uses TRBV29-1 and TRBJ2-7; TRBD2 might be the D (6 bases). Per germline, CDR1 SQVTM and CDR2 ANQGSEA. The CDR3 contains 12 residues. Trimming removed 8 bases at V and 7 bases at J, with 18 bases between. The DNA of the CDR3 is TGCAGCCCCAAAGGACGGAGGGAAGAGCAGTACGTC. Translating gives CSPKGRREEQYV.

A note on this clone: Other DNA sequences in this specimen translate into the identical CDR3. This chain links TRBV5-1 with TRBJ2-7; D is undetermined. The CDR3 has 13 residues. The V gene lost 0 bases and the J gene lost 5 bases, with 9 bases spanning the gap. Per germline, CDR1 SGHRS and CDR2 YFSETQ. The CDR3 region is CASSLADRDEQYF. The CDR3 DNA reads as TGCGCCAGCAGCTTGGCCGACCGAGACGAGCAGTACTTC.

CDR3 coding DNA: TGTGCCAGCAGCTTAGTTCCTAGCGGGAGGTTTACCGTGGGGGAGCAGTACGTC. Translating gives CASSLVPSGRFTVGEQYV. The V gene is TRBV11-3, the J gene TRBJ2-7; 11 bases are shared with TRBD2. The trim removed 1 base at V and 7 bases at J, leaving 15 bases unmatched. The CDR3 consists of 18 residues. Germline values: CDR1 SGHNT, CDR2 YENEEA.

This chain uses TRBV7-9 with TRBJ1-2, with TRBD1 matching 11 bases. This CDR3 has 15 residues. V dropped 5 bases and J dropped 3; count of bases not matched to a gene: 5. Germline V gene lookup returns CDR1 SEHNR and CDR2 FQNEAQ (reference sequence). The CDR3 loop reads CASSVRDRGDYGYTF. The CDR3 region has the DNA TGTGCCAGCAGCGTCCGGGACAGGGGGGACTATGGCTACACCTTC.

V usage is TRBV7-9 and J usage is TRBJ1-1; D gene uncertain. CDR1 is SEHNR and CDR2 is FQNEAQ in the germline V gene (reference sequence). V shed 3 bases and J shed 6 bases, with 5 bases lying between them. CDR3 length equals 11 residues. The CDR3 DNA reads TGTGCCAGCAGCTTGAGACCTGAAGCTTTCTTT. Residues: CASSLRPEAFF.

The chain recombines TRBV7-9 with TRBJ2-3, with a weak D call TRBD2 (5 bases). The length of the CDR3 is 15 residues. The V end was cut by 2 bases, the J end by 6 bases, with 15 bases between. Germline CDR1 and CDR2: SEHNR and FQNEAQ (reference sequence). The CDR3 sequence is CASSLWQQRVDTQYF. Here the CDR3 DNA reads TGTGCCAGCAGCTTATGGCAGCAGAGGGTGGATACGCAGTATTTT.

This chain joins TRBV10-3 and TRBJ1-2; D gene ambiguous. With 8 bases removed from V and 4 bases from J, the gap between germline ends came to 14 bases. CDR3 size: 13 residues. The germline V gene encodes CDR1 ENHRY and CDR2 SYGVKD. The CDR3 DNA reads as TGTGCCATCGGCCCCCCGTCGGGCTATGGCTACACCTTC. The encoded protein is CAIGPPSGYGYTF.